The source of this T cell receptor beta chain is a study of blood T cell repertoires in COVID-19. Study-wide context: Material from acute and convalescent COVID-19 was sourced from the United States, Italy and Spain. PBMCs, B-cell-depleted T cells, or T cells were the source of the cDNA or gDNA that made up the material.

V lost 6 bases and J lost 1, with 18 bases in between. Germline V gene data show CDR1 as LNHDA and CDR2 as SQIVND (reference sequence). The length of the CDR3 is 16 residues. In the authors' methods: Amplifying reference gene primers gave estimates of nucleated cell counts. Using immunoSEQ multiplex PCR, the repertoire was profiled, and TCRdb retains in-frame clones only, with some absent. The V and J calls and clone size are taken from that table; D and trimming were inferred from the DNA. The sample records about 130,000 clones, about 91% being singletons. The origin of this receptor is a man aged 50-60 years with acute or convalescent COVID-19. The specimen sequenced was peripheral blood. This chain joins TRBV19 and TRBJ1-1; possible D gene TRBD1, 6 bases. The CDR3 spells CASRVIWGHPNTEAFF. Here the CDR3 DNA reads TGTGCCAGTAGAGTTATTTGGGGACATCCGAACACTGAAGCTTTCTTT. Drawing the rest from reference TRBV19 and TRBJ1-1, the complete variable domain is DGGITQSPKYLFRKEGQNVTLSCEQNLNHDAMYWYRQDPGQGLRLIYYSQIVNDFQKGDIAEGYSVSREKKESFPLTVTSAQKNPTAFYLCASRVIWGHPNTEAFFGQGTRLTVV.